The 30 T cell receptor beta chains listed next were all sequenced from one sample in a study of graft-versus-host responses after intestinal transplantation (TCRdb year 2021). Antigens of these TCRs are unknown. The time point label, as the study defines it: cells obtained before transplantation from donor or recipient. The method behind the library was the immunoSEQ multiplex PCR assay. Drawn from immuneACCESS, this table holds only the in-frame rearrangements with V and J called that TCRdb kept. Clones are partly lost; checked studies trace under half to an unresolved V gene and leave the rest unexplained. This sample is represented by some 95,000 clones; 90% to 95% of them were singletons. The biggest ten clones account for around 0.49% of the sample. The sequencing used unstimulated CD8+ T cells sorted from spleen or lymph node cells, collected before intestinal transplant. The receptors derive from a human donor who received an intestinal transplant.

This chain links TRBV28 with TRBJ2-4; D not resolved. The V end lost 6 bases, the J end lost 1 base, and 13 bases lay between the germline ends. Germline V CDR1 and CDR2: MDHEN, SYDVKM. CDR3 length: 15 amino acids. The chain's CDR3 is CASRSRSSAKNIQYF. The CDR3 DNA reads TGTGCCAGCAGATCGAGGAGTTCGGCCAAAAACATTCAGTACTTC.

This clone turned up a few times. The chain employs TRBV2 and TRBJ2-7, with D perhaps TRBD1 (6 bases). Germline CDR1 reads SNHLY; CDR2 reads FYNNEI. The CDR3 is 13 amino acids. V was clipped by 6 bases and J by 3 bases, with 12 bases between them. CDR3 DNA: TGTGCCAGCAGCGGGACACCTTACTACGAGCAGTACTTC. Its translation: CASSGTPYYEQYF.

The chain carries TRBV5-1 and TRBJ2-7; TRBD2 matches 11 bases. The J segment lost 3 bases and the V segment lost 6 bases, leaving 8 bases of the junction unmatched. Germline V gives CDR1 SGHRS, CDR2 YFSETQ. This CDR3 region has 15 residues. Written as DNA, the CDR3 is TGCGCCAGCACAGGGTACGGGACTAGCGGCTACGAGCAGTACTTC. It is translated as CASTGYGTSGYEQYF.

J is TRBJ1-1 and V is TRBV30; tentative D call: TRBD1 (6 bases). The V gene lost 2 bases and the J gene lost 4 bases, with 11 bases spanning the gap. The CDR3 runs 13 residues. Germline CDR1 is GTSNPN and CDR2 is SVGIG (reference sequence). The CDR3 here is CAWSTGWGTEAFF. CDR3 nucleotide sequence: TGTGCCTGGAGTACAGGGTGGGGCACTGAAGCTTTCTTT.

The CDR3 loop reads CASSQEPGASGGTDTQYF. The CDR3, as DNA: TGCGCCAGCAGCCAAGAACCCGGGGCTAGCGGAGGCACAGATACGCAGTATTTT. The V gene is TRBV4-1, the J gene TRBJ2-3, with 7 bases that match TRBD2. Per the germline V gene, CDR1 is MGHRA and CDR2 is YSYEKL. V shed 0 bases, J shed 1 base, and the junction held 10 bases outside the gene matches. The length of the CDR3 is 18 residues.

The rearrangement uses TRBV7-2 and TRBJ1-4, with a tentative D call TRBD1 (6 bases). Germline-derived CDR1 and CDR2 are SGHTA and FQGNSA. This CDR3 spans 13 amino acids. V was trimmed by 3 bases and J by 8 bases, leaving 10 bases between them. The CDR3 region has the DNA TGTGCCAGCAGCTTTGGGGGGGCGGAAAAACTGTTTTTT. It yields the protein CASSFGGAEKLFF.

The chain links TRBV4-3 to TRBJ2-7; perhaps TRBD2 as D (5 bases). This CDR3 is 18 amino acids long. Trimming removed 0 bases at V and 2 bases at J, with 20 bases between. Germline CDR1 is LGHNA and CDR2 is YSLEER. The CDR3 here is CASSQDSVFGVGTYEQYF. DNA of the CDR3: TGCGCCAGCAGCCAAGATAGTGTGTTCGGGGTTGGAACCTACGAGCAGTACTTC.

This clone appeared a few times. The genes are TRBV5-4 and TRBJ1-2, with D tentatively TRBD1 (6 bases). CDR3 size: 17 residues. Germline lookup yields CDR1 SGHNT and CDR2 YYREEE (reference sequence). V was cut by 5 bases and J by 0 bases, with 20 bases left in between. The CDR3 sequence: CASRPQQGPKANYGYTF. DNA of the CDR3: TGTGCCAGCAGACCACAACAGGGCCCCAAAGCTAACTATGGCTACACCTTC.

The chain joins TRBV27 to TRBJ2-2; 9 bases align to TRBD1. Germline lookup yields CDR1 MNHEY and CDR2 SMNVEV (reference sequence). The CDR3 sequence is 16 residues long. J was trimmed by 3 bases and V by 7 bases; bases with no gene match: 9. CDR3 residues: CASTTTRDRDTGELFF. Here the CDR3 DNA reads TGTGCCAGCACTACGACGAGGGACAGGGACACCGGGGAGCTGTTTTTT.

The V call is TRBV28, the J call TRBJ1-5; 12 positions agree with TRBD1. This CDR3 has 17 residues. After removal of 1 base from V and 6 bases from J, the junction contained 7 bases not matched to a gene. Germline CDR1 and CDR2: MDHEN and SYDVKM. The CDR3 nucleotides read TGTGCCAGCAGTTTATTCCCCGGGACAGGGGGCTCTCAGCCCCAGCATTTT. It encodes CASSLFPGTGGSQPQHF.

This chain uses TRBV27 with TRBJ2-7; D is possibly TRBD1 (7 bases). The CDR3 totals 12 residues. V was cut by 10 bases and J by 2 bases, with 12 bases left in between. Germline CDR1 is MNHEY and CDR2 is SMNVEV (reference sequence). The chain's CDR3 is CATRDRAYEQYF. CDR3 DNA: TGTGCCACGCGGGACAGAGCCTACGAGCAGTACTTC.

The chain is built from TRBV27 and TRBJ1-1; D gene ambiguous. V was cut by 0 bases and J by 1 base, with 9 bases left in between. CDR3 length equals 15 residues. The V gene's germline CDR1 is MNHEY and CDR2 SMNVEV (reference sequence). Here the CDR3 reads CASSLSALGNTEAFF. For the CDR3, the DNA is TGTGCCAGCAGTTTATCGGCCCTAGGGAACACTGAAGCTTTCTTT.

The V and J genes are TRBV5-1 and TRBJ2-1; tentative D call: TRBD1 (6 bases). This CDR3 comprises 15 residues. From germline, CDR1 is SGHRS and CDR2 YFSETQ. V gave up 2 bases and J gave up 4 bases, with 13 bases separating them. This CDR3 reads CASSFPRGRYNEQFF. For the CDR3, the DNA is TGCGCCAGCAGCTTTCCCAGGGGTCGGTACAATGAGCAGTTCTTC.

The chain employs TRBV5-1 and TRBJ2-7, with TRBD1 as a possible D gene (5 bases). Germline CDR1 and CDR2: SGHRS and YFSETQ. The CDR3 contains 12 residues. V lost 4 bases and J lost 2, with 7 bases in between. CDR3 coding DNA: TGCGCCAGCAGCAAGACAGCCTACGAGCAGTACTTC. Protein sequence: CASSKTAYEQYF.

The chain joins TRBV19 to TRBJ2-5; possible D gene TRBD2, 6 bases. Trimming stripped 6 bases from V and 7 bases from J, with 21 bases between. From germline, CDR1 is LNHDA and CDR2 SQIVND (reference sequence). The length of the CDR3 is 15 residues. The CDR3 DNA sequence: TGTGCCAGTAGGGTCTCTAGTACGGGGGTTGGGACCCAGTACTTC. It is translated as CASRVSSTGVGTQYF.

The chain has TRBV27 and TRBJ1-5, with D possibly TRBD1 on 6 matching bases. The germline gives CDR1 MNHEY, CDR2 SMNVEV (reference sequence). V lost 5 bases to trimming and J lost 4 bases, with 9 bases between them. The CDR3 has 13 amino acids. The CDR3 nucleotides read TGTGCCAGCAGTGGGACACTAAATCAGCCCCAGCATTTT. It is translated as CASSGTLNQPQHF.

This chain joins TRBV7-9 and TRBJ2-7; D perhaps matches TRBD1 (6 bases). Trimming removed 5 bases at V and 2 bases at J, with 10 bases between. In germline, CDR1 is SEHNR, CDR2 FQNEAQ (reference sequence). The CDR3 extends over 13 amino acids. The CDR3 loop is CASSPDRPYEQYF. CDR3 nucleotide sequence: TGTGCCAGCAGCCCCGACAGGCCCTACGAGCAGTACTTC.

V is TRBV7-9 and J is TRBJ2-3; tentatively, D is TRBD2 (6 bases). Per the germline V gene, CDR1 is SEHNR and CDR2 is FQNEAQ (reference sequence). This CDR3 spans 15 amino acids. Trimming shortened V by 5 bases and J by 2 bases, and 14 bases separated the two germline ends. The CDR3, as DNA: TGTGCCAGCAGCCCCAGCGGGCCCCTCACAGATACGCAGTATTTT. This sequence encodes CASSPSGPLTDTQYF. Supplemented by reference TRBV7-9 and TRBJ2-3, the full variable domain reads DTGVSQNPRHKITKRGQNVTFRCDPISEHNRLYWYRQTLGQGPEFLTYFQNEAQLEKSRLLSDRFSAERPKGSFSTLEIQRTEQGDSAMYLCASSPSGPLTDTQYFGPGTRLTVL.

The count of this clone is one. The rearrangement links TRBV14 to TRBJ2-1, with D perhaps TRBD2 (6 bases). The CDR3 is made up of 19 amino acids. Germline CDR1 and CDR2: SGHDN and FVKESK. V lost 3 bases to trimming and J lost 3 bases, with 24 bases between them. The CDR3 protein is CASSHRSDGQLAVYNEQFF. The DNA of the CDR3 is TGTGCCAGCAGCCATCGGTCCGACGGGCAGTTAGCGGTCTACAATGAGCAGTTCTTC.

The chain employs TRBV4-1 and TRBJ2-3; tentative D call: TRBD2 (5 bases). Looked up from germline, CDR1 is MGHRA and CDR2 is YSYEKL. This CDR3 region has 15 residues. The V and J ends lost 0 bases and 6 bases respectively, with 13 bases between them. The CDR3 spells CASSQDGIRGDTQYF. CDR3 sequence (DNA): TGCGCCAGCAGCCAAGATGGAATTCGAGGGGATACGCAGTATTTT.

The chain joins TRBV28 to TRBJ2-7, with D maybe TRBD1 (6 bases). This CDR3 comprises 13 residues. CDR1 is MDHEN, CDR2 SYDVKM, per germline. The ends were cut back, 3 bases at V and 5 bases at J, with 11 bases in the middle. CDR3 coding DNA: TGTGCCAGCAGTTTCCAGGGGAACCACGAGCAGTACTTC. Translated, it gives CASSFQGNHEQYF. The full variable domain, in which reference TRBV28 and TRBJ2-7 provide the parts outside the CDR3, is DVKVTQSSRYLVKRTGEKVFLECVQDMDHENMFWYRQDPGLGLRLIYFSYDVKMKEKGDIPEGYSVSREKKERFSLILESASTNQTSMYLCASSFQGNHEQYFGPGTRLTVT.

The chain uses TRBV11-1 and TRBJ2-2; D gene unclear. Trimming cost V 2 bases and J 4 bases, with 5 bases left between them. The CDR3 consists of 13 residues. Per the germline V gene, CDR1 is SGHAT and CDR2 is FQDESV (reference sequence). CDR3 nucleotides: TGTGCCAGCAGCTTATCAGGCACCGGGGAGCTGTTTTTT. Protein sequence: CASSLSGTGELFF.

The CDR3 loop reads CATSSGLADYRELFF. In DNA form, the CDR3 reads TGTGCCACCAGCAGTGGACTAGCGGATTACCGGGAGCTGTTTTTT. The chain uses TRBV15 and TRBJ2-2; the match to TRBD2 covers 10 bases. The length of the CDR3 is 15 residues. After removal of 3 bases from V and 9 bases from J, the junction contained 7 bases not matched to a gene. Germline V gene lookup returns CDR1 LNHNV and CDR2 YYDKDF (reference sequence).

The V call is TRBV6-1, the J call TRBJ1-2, with a possible D match to TRBD1 (5 bases). The CDR3 is 14 amino acids. In germline, CDR1 is MNHNS, CDR2 SASEGT. V shed 7 bases and J shed 5 bases, with 17 bases lying between them. CDR3 bases: TGTGCCAGCATTAATCAGGGTTTGGGGTATGGCTACACCTTC. Its protein product is CASINQGLGYGYTF.

This clone was counted only a few times. The chain carries TRBV6-1 and TRBJ1-4; D gene unclear. The germline V gene encodes CDR1 MNHNS and CDR2 SASEGT. V shed 2 bases and J shed 10 bases, with 17 bases lying between them. This CDR3 is 15 amino acids long. CDR3 DNA: TGTGCCAGCAGTGAAATTGGTTGGACTCGGGGAAAACTGTTTTTT. Translating it yields CASSEIGWTRGKLFF.

This chain links TRBV7-9 with TRBJ1-1; D remains unclear. V dropped 5 bases and J dropped 4 bases, with 14 bases sitting between them. This CDR3 region has 14 residues. CDR1 is SEHNR and CDR2 is FQNEAQ in the germline V gene (reference sequence). For the CDR3, the DNA is TGTGCCAGCAGCACACCAGCGTCGGGCACTGAAGCTTTCTTT. Translating gives CASSTPASGTEAFF.

This chain joins TRBV5-6 and TRBJ1-1, with TRBD1 matching 7 bases. The ends lost 3 bases at V and 0 bases at J; junction bases unmatched: 5. The CDR3 extends over 15 amino acids. The germline V gene has CDR1 SGHDT and CDR2 YYEEEE. In DNA form, the CDR3 reads TGTGCCAGCAGCTATGCAGGGGGGATGAACACTGAAGCTTTCTTT. It translates to CASSYAGGMNTEAFF. The full variable domain, rest sourced from reference TRBV5-6 and TRBJ1-1, is DAGVTQSPTHLIKTRGQQVTLRCSPKSGHDTVSWYQQALGQGPQFIFQYYEEEERQRGNFPDRFSGHQFPNYSSELNVNALLLGDSALYLCASSYAGGMNTEAFFGQGTRLTVV.

V gene TRBV2 combines with J gene TRBJ2-7; D is possibly TRBD1 (6 bases). The germline V and J ends were trimmed by 8 bases and 3 bases, with 11 bases remaining between them. Germline-derived CDR1 and CDR2 are SNHLY and FYNNEI. CDR3 length: 12 amino acids. In DNA form, the CDR3 reads TGTGCCAGCGCAGGGGAGAGCTACGAGCAGTACTTC. This sequence encodes CASAGESYEQYF.

The chain employs TRBV29-1 and TRBJ2-3; 12 nucleotides agree with TRBD2. The ends lost 7 bases at V and 0 bases at J; junction bases unmatched: 11. CDR3 length: 17 residues. Germline CDR1 is SQVTM and CDR2 is ANQGSEA. The DNA for the CDR3 is TGCAGCGCTGCCGGGACTAGCGGGTATTCTAGCACAGATACGCAGTATTTT. Translated, it gives CSAAGTSGYSSTDTQYF.

The V gene is TRBV7-9, the J gene TRBJ1-2; D perhaps matches TRBD1 (6 bases). V lost 5 bases and J lost 0, with 13 bases in between. Germline assignment: CDR1 SEHNR and CDR2 FQNEAQ (reference sequence). CDR3 size: 15 residues. In DNA, the CDR3 is TGTGCCAGCAGCCCAGGGGACACTTCTAACTATGGCTACACCTTC. As protein: CASSPGDTSNYGYTF.